One and the same sample provided the 5 T cell receptor beta chains below, sequenced in a study of T cell changes during pregnancy in multiple sclerosis. Clones were read by immunoSEQ multiplex PCR, and TCRdb kept only the in-frame ones, dropping some. The data contain 70,000 to 80,000 clones, around 94% of them singletons. The source was peripheral blood, collected in the third trimester of pregnancy. These receptors all come from a female donor with multiple sclerosis, enrolled in a pregnancy study.

This chain links TRBV6-6 with TRBJ2-7; 7 bases fit TRBD1. With V trimmed by 6 bases and J by 2 bases, 4 bases remained unmatched. The length of the CDR3 is 13 residues. The V gene's germline CDR1 is MNHNY and CDR2 SVGAGI (reference sequence). As DNA, the CDR3 is TGTGCCAGCAGGTCGACAGGGACCTACGAGCAGTACTTC. This codes for CASRSTGTYEQYF.

CDR3 nucleotides: TGTGCCAGCAGCCCGGGGACTGGGGTAGAGACCCAGTACTTC. As protein: CASSPGTGVETQYF. The chain carries TRBV7-6 and TRBJ2-5, with TRBD2 as a possible D gene (6 bases). In germline, CDR1 is SGHVS, CDR2 FNYEAQ. The V and J ends lost 5 bases and 4 bases respectively, with 14 bases between them. The CDR3 loop spans 14 amino acids.

This clone was found once. J is TRBJ1-4 and V is TRBV9, with 9 bases fitting TRBD1. Germline V gene data show CDR1 as SGDLS and CDR2 as YYNGEE. This CDR3 is 14 amino acids long. V lost 6 bases and J lost 8; bases outside the gene matches: 8. In DNA form, the CDR3 reads TGTGCCAGCACGTCGACAGGGGGGTTCGAAAAACTGTTTTTT. It yields the protein CASTSTGGFEKLFF.

The chain links TRBV10-3 to TRBJ2-1; 9 bases agree with TRBD2. The CDR3 is made up of 14 amino acids. The germline CDR1 and CDR2 sequences are ENHRY and SYGVKD. V dropped 6 bases and J dropped 6; count of bases not matched to a gene: 6. The CDR3 sequence: CAISLGLAGNEQFF. As DNA, the CDR3 is TGTGCCATCAGCCTGGGACTAGCAGGCAATGAGCAGTTCTTC.

The V call is TRBV6-6, the J call TRBJ1-5; D is undetermined. This CDR3 contains 13 residues. The germline CDR1 and CDR2 sequences are MNHNY and SVGAGI (reference sequence). V was cut by 2 bases and J by 3 bases, with 5 bases left in between. The CDR3 sequence: CASSYTYNQPQHF. CDR3 bases: TGTGCCAGCAGTTACACCTACAATCAGCCCCAGCATTTT.